A single sample gave rise to the 27 T cell receptor beta chains below, sequenced in a study of response to subunit inactivated influenza vaccine. TCRdb passed the RT-PCR reads through MiXCR, listing each CDR3 protein once. The sample records about 700,000 distinct CDR3 sequences, 15% to 19% being singletons. The sample here was PBMCs from blood, taken roughly 12 days after vaccination. All receptors come from a middle-aged man who received an inactivated influenza vaccine.

The CDR3 region has the DNA TGTGCCAGCACCCGCTCCGGGGCTAGCGGGACCTACGAGCAGTACTTC. This sequence encodes CASTRSGASGTYEQYF. The chain has TRBV6-1 and TRBJ2-7; 9 positions match TRBD2. The CDR3 extends over 16 amino acids. The trim removed 7 bases at V and 2 bases at J, leaving 12 bases unmatched. CDR1 and CDR2 (germline): MNHNS, SASEGT.

This clonotype was counted between two and nine times. CDR3 region: CASSTWTGDEQFF. The CDR3 coding sequence is TGTGCCAGCAGCACCTGGACAGGGGATGAGCAGTTCTTC. The chain carries TRBV7-8 and TRBJ2-1; TRBD1 matches 9 bases. The germline CDR1 and CDR2 sequences are SGHVS and FQNEAQ. CDR3 size: 13 residues. The trim removed 5 bases at V and 8 bases at J, leaving 4 bases unmatched.

The genes are TRBV5-1 and TRBJ1-1; D perhaps matches TRBD1 (6 bases). The CDR3 runs 15 residues. Germline lookup yields CDR1 SGHRS and CDR2 YFSETQ. V was cut by 3 bases and J by 0 bases, with 12 bases left in between. The CDR3, as DNA: TGCGCCAGCAGCTACACAGGGACAATGAACACTGAAGCTTTCTTT. It yields the protein CASSYTGTMNTEAFF.

This clonotype was observed a few times. The chain carries TRBV27 and TRBJ2-5; possibly TRBD1 for D (6 bases). The germline V and J ends were trimmed by 6 bases and 3 bases, with 17 bases remaining between them. The CDR3 loop spans 15 amino acids. CDR1 and CDR2 from the germline V gene are MNHEY and SMNVEV (reference sequence). The CDR3 bases are TGTGCCAGCAGAGCCGGGACACTGACCGAAGAGACCCAGTACTTC. Protein sequence: CASRAGTLTEETQYF.

This clonotype was recorded a few times. This sequence joins TRBV12-3 or TRBV12-4 and TRBJ1-5; a possible D gene is TRBD1 (5 bases). Trimming left V 2 bases short and J 3 bases short, with 11 bases between. This CDR3 is 15 amino acids long. The CDR3 sequence: CASSLRGGNNQPQHF. The CDR3 DNA is TGTGCCAGCAGTTTAAGGGGAGGGAACAATCAGCCCCAGCATTTT.

This clonotype has only a few counts. The genes are TRBV20-1 and TRBJ1-5, with 7 bases matching TRBD1. The CDR3 runs to 15 residues. V was pared by 3 bases and J by 5 bases, with 10 bases of the junction left unmatched. Germline assignment: CDR1 DFQATT and CDR2 SNEGSKA (reference sequence). The CDR3 bases are TGCAGTGCTAGGCCCCTCGGAGGGGGCGATCAGCCCCAGCATTTT. It encodes CSARPLGGGDQPQHF.

This clonotype was seen repeatedly, ten times or more. The chain couples TRBV7-8 to TRBJ2-1; TRBD2 matches at 8 bases. The germline gives CDR1 SGHVS, CDR2 FQNEAQ. The J segment lost 5 bases and the V segment lost 1 base, leaving 4 bases of the junction unmatched. The CDR3 runs 15 residues. Here the CDR3 reads CASSLETSGNNEQFF. DNA for the CDR3: TGTGCCAGCAGCTTAGAAACTAGCGGCAACAATGAGCAGTTCTTC.

In this sample, this clonotype turned up a few times. This chain uses TRBV7-2 with TRBJ1-3, with TRBD1 as a possible D gene (5 bases). Germline V gives CDR1 SGHTA, CDR2 FQGNSA. This CDR3 contains 16 residues. The V end lost 3 bases, the J end lost 3 bases, and 15 bases lay between the germline ends. As DNA, the CDR3 is TGTGCCAGCAGCTTGTGGACAACTCAGAGTGGAAACACCATATATTTT. Encoded protein: CASSLWTTQSGNTIYF.

This chain uses TRBV2 with TRBJ1-2; perhaps TRBD1 as D (5 bases). V lost 1 base to trimming and J lost 6 bases, with 6 bases between them. Germline V gives CDR1 SNHLY, CDR2 FYNNEI. The CDR3 extends over 12 amino acids. CDR3 amino acids: CASSEEGDGYTF. CDR3 nucleotide sequence: TGTGCCAGCAGTGAAGAAGGGGATGGCTACACCTTC.

This clonotype came up a few times. The chain is built from TRBV12-1 and TRBJ2-4; TRBD1 reflects the table's D call only, with no check against the DNA. TRBV12-1 is a pseudogene segment. The CDR3 totals 15 residues. CDR3 nucleotides: TGTGCCAGCAGCTCCCCTTTATCGGCCAAAAACATTCAGTACTTC. Protein sequence: CASSSPLSAKNIQYF.

This clonotype was picked up many times. The chain recombines TRBV7-9 with TRBJ2-1; TRBD2 matches at 9 bases. The length of the CDR3 is 16 residues. V dropped 5 bases and J dropped 7; count of bases not matched to a gene: 12. Per germline, CDR1 SEHNR and CDR2 FQNEAQ (reference sequence). The CDR3 spells CASSPPGRGGRNEQFF. The CDR3 bases are TGTGCCAGCAGCCCGCCTGGGCGGGGGGGCCGGAATGAGCAGTTCTTC.

This clonotype showed up many times. The gene calls are TRBV20-1 and TRBJ2-1; 8 nucleotides align to TRBD2. This CDR3 is 14 amino acids long. After removal of 1 base from V and 6 bases from J, the junction contained 5 bases not matched to a gene. Germline-derived CDR1 and CDR2 are DFQATT and SNEGSKA (reference sequence). The CDR3 DNA sequence: TGCAGTGCTAGAGCTCTAGCGGGCATCAATGAGCAGTTCTTC. Translated, it gives CSARALAGINEQFF.

The rearrangement joins TRBV5-6 to TRBJ2-5, with D maybe TRBD1 (5 bases). The CDR3 consists of 14 residues. Germline V CDR1 and CDR2: SGHDT, YYEEEE. The germline V and J ends were trimmed by 4 bases and 3 bases, with 13 bases remaining between them. As DNA, the CDR3 is TGTGCCAGCAGCGCCAGGGAAGGAGAAGAGACCCAGTACTTC. This sequence encodes CASSAREGEETQYF.

A few counts support this clonotype. The J gene is TRBJ2-2, the V gene TRBV12-3 or TRBV12-4; no definite D call. The CDR3 covers 14 residues. The V end lost 5 bases, the J end lost 6 bases, and 13 bases lay between the germline ends. The CDR3 DNA reads as TGTGCCAGCAGTCCGGCACCGGTGGCCGGGGAGCTGTTTTTT. Its translation is CASSPAPVAGELFF.

The sample holds a few counts of this clonotype. The chain combines TRBV20-1 with TRBJ2-1; the match to TRBD2 covers 10 bases. This CDR3 comprises 19 residues. With 0 bases clipped from V and 0 bases from J, the junction kept 11 bases outside the gene matches. Germline V gene sequence: CDR1 DFQATT, CDR2 SNEGSKA (reference sequence). The CDR3, as DNA: TGCAGTGCTAGAGACCCTAGCGGGAGCGCGGGGAGCTCCTACAATGAGCAGTTCTTC. It encodes CSARDPSGSAGSSYNEQFF.

Only a few counts were recorded for this clonotype. The rearrangement links TRBV20-1 to TRBJ2-7, with 8 bases fitting TRBD2. The germline CDR1 and CDR2 sequences are DFQATT and SNEGSKA (reference sequence). The CDR3 covers 13 residues. J lost 0 bases, V lost 6 bases, and 4 bases had no gene match. CDR3 residues: CSADSGASYEQYF. In DNA form, the CDR3 reads TGCAGTGCCGATAGCGGGGCCTCCTACGAGCAGTACTTC.

The sample holds a few counts of this clonotype. The chain couples TRBV2 to TRBJ2-1; TRBD2 agrees at 9 bases. From germline, CDR1 is SNHLY and CDR2 FYNNEI. The CDR3 runs 14 residues. Trimming at V came to 8 bases and at J to 4 bases, leaving 6 bases not matched to a gene. CDR3 sequence (DNA): TGTGCCAGCGGGAGCGGGAGGCATTACAATGAGCAGTTCTTC. This sequence encodes CASGSGRHYNEQFF. The full variable domain, in which reference TRBV2 and TRBJ2-1 provide the parts outside the CDR3, is EPEVTQTPSHQVTQMGQEVILRCVPISNHLYFYWYRQILGQKVEFLVSFYNNEISEKSEIFDDQFSVERPDGSNFTLKIRSTKLEDSAMYFCASGSGRHYNEQFFGPGTRLTVL.

This clonotype was picked up a small number of times. CDR3: CASSSFESRRTGELFF. In DNA form, the CDR3 reads TGTGCCAGCAGCTCCTTTGAGTCCAGAAGAACCGGGGAGCTGTTTTTT. This chain connects TRBV5-5 to TRBJ2-2; unclear D gene. This CDR3 is built from 16 residues. The V gene's germline CDR1 is SGHKS and CDR2 YYEKEE (reference sequence). V was pared by 3 bases and J by 5 bases, with 17 bases between.

The J gene is TRBJ2-3, the V gene TRBV20-1; 8 bases are shared with TRBD1. Unmatched junction bases numbered 7, after V lost 5 bases and J lost 3 bases. The CDR3 extends over 14 amino acids. The germline V gene has CDR1 DFQATT and CDR2 SNEGSKA (reference sequence). CDR3 DNA sequence: TGCAGTGCTCAGGACAGGGAGAGAACAGATACGCAGTATTTT. This gives the protein CSAQDRERTDTQYF.

This clonotype was seen more than once but under ten times. V usage is TRBV28 and J usage is TRBJ2-1; D is uncertain. V shed 5 bases and J shed 10 bases, with 18 bases lying between them. Germline assignment: CDR1 MDHEN and CDR2 SYDVKM. There are 14 residues in the CDR3. The CDR3 here is CASSSTPTTPEQFF. CDR3 bases: TGTGCCAGCAGTAGTACTCCTACTACACCCGAGCAGTTCTTC.

This clonotype showed up just a few times. This chain joins TRBV12-3 or TRBV12-4 and TRBJ2-7; 11 bases fit TRBD2. The CDR3 runs to 15 residues. The V and J ends lost 5 bases and 7 bases, in that order; junction bases with no gene match: 10. CDR3 amino acids: CASSGLAGGTGEQYF. Written as DNA, the CDR3 is TGTGCCAGCAGTGGCCTAGCGGGAGGAACGGGGGAGCAGTACTTC.

In nucleotides, the CDR3 is TGTGCCACCAAGACTCTAGCGGGGGCAAGACGGGGCAATGAGCAGTTCTTC. It specifies CATKTLAGARRGNEQFF. The chain couples TRBV19 to TRBJ2-1; 10 bases align to TRBD2. The CDR3 sequence is 17 residues long. Losses at the gene ends were 10 bases for V and 6 bases for J; bases not matched to a gene: 18. Germline-derived CDR1 and CDR2 are LNHDA and SQIVND (reference sequence).

The chain recombines TRBV28 with TRBJ2-7, with a weak D call TRBD1 (6 bases). The ends were cut back, 2 bases at V and 3 bases at J, with 14 bases in the middle. The CDR3 is 15 residues long. Germline CDR1 is MDHEN and CDR2 is SYDVKM. The CDR3 bases are TGTGCCAGCAGTTTACAGGGGCTGAATAACTACGAGCAGTACTTC. It is translated as CASSLQGLNNYEQYF. Filled out from reference TRBV28 and TRBJ2-7, the complete variable domain reads DVKVTQSSRYLVKRTGEKVFLECVQDMDHENMFWYRQDPGLGLRLIYFSYDVKMKEKGDIPEGYSVSREKKERFSLILESASTNQTSMYLCASSLQGLNNYEQYFGPGTRLTVT.

The sample holds many counts of this clonotype. The V call is TRBV12-3 or TRBV12-4, the J call TRBJ2-7; D is perhaps TRBD1 or TRBD2 (6 bases each). V shed 4 bases and J shed 4 bases, with 14 bases lying between them. The CDR3 is 14 amino acids. The CDR3 DNA follows: TGTGCCAGCAGTTCTCGGGGGCCCAGGTACGAGCAGTACTTC. This codes for CASSSRGPRYEQYF.

This chain joins TRBV5-1 and TRBJ2-7, with TRBD2 matching 9 bases. This CDR3 comprises 18 residues. CDR1 SGHRS and CDR2 YFSETQ come from the germline V gene. Trimming cost V 2 bases and J 0 bases; bases outside gene matches: 12. Written as DNA, the CDR3 is TGCGCCAGCAGCTTTTCTTTAGGGGGACTAGCCAGCTCCTACGAGCAGTACTTC. The encoded protein is CASSFSLGGLASSYEQYF.

The gene calls are TRBV29-1 and TRBJ2-6; D ambiguous. V was shortened by 4 bases and J by 4 bases, with 5 bases between the two germline ends. The length of the CDR3 is 12 residues. From germline, CDR1 is SQVTM and CDR2 ANQGSEA. The CDR3 bases are TGCAGCGTTGCAGAAGGGGCCAACGTCCTGACTTTC. Its protein is CSVAEGANVLTF.

This chain links TRBV27 with TRBJ2-7, with D uncertain. V dropped 5 bases and J dropped 1 base, with 15 bases sitting between them. The CDR3 is 15 residues long. Germline V gene data show CDR1 as MNHEY and CDR2 as SMNVEV (reference sequence). The CDR3 DNA is TGTGCCAGCAGTCCATCCAACGGCCAATCCTACGAGCAGTACTTC. This gives the protein CASSPSNGQSYEQYF.